This entry lists 4 T cell receptor beta chains sequenced from one sample in a study of T cells in Graves' hyperthyroidism and ophthalmopathy. Researchers took RNA transcripts and amplified the TCR beta CDR3 regions from them. The HTBI primer set served for first-round RT-PCR of the TCR CDR3. MiXCR, applied by TCRdb to the multiplex PCR reads, yields one record per CDR3 protein. The sample records around 300,000 distinct CDR3 sequences, about 14% being singletons. The specimen sequenced was blood. These receptors came from a woman aged 25-40 years with Graves' hyperthyroidism that later progressed to Graves' ophthalmopathy.

In its sample, this clonotype was seen many times. V and J are TRBV29-1 and TRBJ2-1; the match to TRBD2 covers 7 bases. The length of the CDR3 is 17 residues. After removal of 0 bases from V and 2 bases from J, the junction contained 10 bases not matched to a gene. Germline V lookup: CDR1 SQVTM, CDR2 ANQGSEA. This chain's CDR3 is CSVEDLSHGRPYNEQFF. The CDR3 DNA sequence: TGCAGCGTTGAAGATCTGTCGCACGGGAGGCCCTACAATGAGCAGTTCTTC.

This clonotype was recorded many times. The chain links TRBV12-3 or TRBV12-4 to TRBJ2-3; D is unresolved. There are 15 residues in the CDR3. V lost 5 bases and J lost 4, with 16 bases in between. The CDR3 loop reads CASSPREMSADTQYF. The CDR3 nucleotides read TGTGCCAGCAGTCCCCGTGAGATGTCGGCAGATACGCAGTATTTT.

The rearrangement links TRBV7-2 to TRBJ1-2; D remains ambiguous. The CDR3 extends over 13 amino acids. CDR1 and CDR2 from the germline V gene are SGHTA and FQGNSA. V lost 2 bases and J 5 bases, leaving 9 bases between the germline ends. CDR3 sequence reads: CASSLSSDYGYTF. As DNA, the CDR3 is TGTGCCAGCAGCTTATCTTCGGATTATGGCTACACCTTC.

This clonotype was counted ten times or more. The chain couples TRBV27 to TRBJ2-7, with a possible D match to TRBD1 (5 bases). V lost 5 bases and J 2 bases, leaving 10 bases between the germline ends. Germline CDR1 reads MNHEY; CDR2 reads SMNVEV (reference sequence). The CDR3 sequence is 13 residues long. This chain's CDR3 is CASSQGAAYEQYF. The DNA for the CDR3 is TGTGCCAGCAGTCAAGGGGCCGCCTACGAGCAGTACTTC.